The 23 T cell receptor beta chains given below trace back to one sample, sequenced in a study of identical twins (dated by TCRdb to the mid-2010s). The library was generated by 5' RACE. Reads for this sample came from an Illumina HiSeq 2000. Using fastp at Q25 and MiXCR, TCRdb reprocessed the public reads and kept productive beta chains. Entries that share a CDR3 protein sequence are merged under the most common genes and DNA. For this sample the table gives about 700,000 distinct CDR3 sequences, of which 8.5% to 9.5% were detected only once. Approximately 0.89% of the sample rests with the top ten. The sample also formed part of further work on yellow fever vaccine responses in identical twins.

The sample was PBMCs. These receptors all stem from a woman under 30 in good health.

This clonotype was found many times. V usage is TRBV20-1 and J usage is TRBJ2-1; TRBD2 matches at 9 bases. The V segment lost 3 bases and the J segment 0 bases; nucleotides outside the gene matches: 3. Germline CDR1 and CDR2: DFQATT and SNEGSKA (reference sequence). This CDR3 has 15 residues. Written as DNA, the CDR3 is TGCAGTGCTAGGGGGACTAGCTTCTCCTACAATGAGCAGTTCTTC. Encoded protein: CSARGTSFSYNEQFF.

The chain couples TRBV12-3 or TRBV12-4 to TRBJ2-1; possibly TRBD1 for D (6 bases). V was pared by 0 bases and J by 5 bases, with 17 bases between. This CDR3 has 17 residues. The CDR3 nucleotides are TGTGCCAGCAGTTTAGCAATTGGGCAGGGGACCCACAATGAGCAGTTCTTC. This gives the protein CASSLAIGQGTHNEQFF.

This chain joins TRBV12-3 or TRBV12-4 and TRBJ2-5, with D unresolved. The CDR3 length is 13 residues. V shed 1 base and J shed 11 bases, with 14 bases lying between them. CDR3 sequence: CASSLGVRAPQYF. The CDR3 coding sequence is TGTGCCAGCAGTTTAGGGGTCCGGGCGCCGCAGTACTTC.

This sequence joins TRBV24-1 and TRBJ2-7; 10 positions match TRBD2. The CDR3 has 19 residues. Germline CDR1 reads KGHDR; CDR2 reads SFDVKD. With 0 bases clipped from V and 4 bases from J, the junction kept 14 bases outside the gene matches. As DNA, the CDR3 is TGTGCCACCAGTGATTTGCTTAGCTCACTAGCGGGAACTTCTTACGAGCAGTACTTC. Amino acids: CATSDLLSSLAGTSYEQYF.

This rearrangement joins TRBV4-2 to TRBJ2-1; D is tentatively TRBD1 or TRBD2 (5 bases each). Trimming cost V 1 base and J 4 bases, with 14 bases left between them. The CDR3 has 16 amino acids. CDR1 and CDR2 from the germline V gene are LGHNA and YNFKEQ. The CDR3 loop reads CASSQVGGRTYNEQFF. The CDR3 nucleotides read TGTGCCAGCAGCCAAGTTGGCGGGCGGACATACAATGAGCAGTTCTTC.

This clonotype has only a few counts. The rearrangement links TRBV30 to TRBJ2-1, with 9 bases fitting TRBD1. The J segment lost 4 bases and the V segment lost 6 bases, leaving 1 base of the junction unmatched. In germline, CDR1 is GTSNPN, CDR2 SVGIG (reference sequence). This CDR3 comprises 12 residues. CDR3 loop: CACDRGYNEQFF. CDR3 nucleotides: TGTGCCTGTGACAGGGGGTACAATGAGCAGTTCTTC.

This clonotype was recorded at least ten times. This chain joins TRBV10-3 and TRBJ2-1, with D maybe TRBD2 (5 bases). The CDR3 extends over 12 amino acids. Germline V gene lookup returns CDR1 ENHRY and CDR2 SYGVKD. V dropped 2 bases and J dropped 6 bases, with 5 bases sitting between them. The CDR3 DNA is TGTGCCATCAGTGAGACTAGCAATGAGCAGTTCTTC. Amino acid sequence: CAISETSNEQFF.

This clonotype was recorded many times. CDR3 loop: CASSLRLVGVANQPQHF. The CDR3 region has the DNA TGTGCCAGCAGTTTAAGATTGGTGGGGGTCGCCAATCAGCCCCAGCATTTT. This chain joins TRBV12-3 or TRBV12-4 and TRBJ1-5; the D gene is possibly TRBD1 (5 bases). The CDR3 has 17 residues. V lost 2 bases to trimming and J lost 3 bases, with 17 bases between them.

This clonotype was seen a few times. The chain combines TRBV4-3 with TRBJ2-3; 11 bases match TRBD2. Germline lookup yields CDR1 LGHNA and CDR2 YSLEER. The CDR3 consists of 16 residues. V shed 1 base and J 4 bases; nucleotides not matched to a gene: 4. The DNA of the CDR3 is TGCGCCAGCAGCCAAGCACTAGCGGGAGTGGCAGATACGCAGTATTTT. It translates to CASSQALAGVADTQYF.

Many counts were recorded for this clonotype. This chain joins TRBV29-1 and TRBJ2-5; 9 nucleotides align to TRBD2. Germline V CDR1 and CDR2: SQVTM, ANQGSEA. Losses at the gene ends were 4 bases for V and 0 bases for J; bases not matched to a gene: 3. CDR3 length: 14 residues. CDR3 bases: TGCAGCGTTGGCCCTAGCGGGAACCAAGAGACCCAGTACTTC. Amino acids: CSVGPSGNQETQYF.

This clonotype was seen many times. J is TRBJ2-7 and V is TRBV5-6; D is possibly TRBD2 (5 bases). The CDR3 contains 13 residues. Germline CDR1 reads SGHDT; CDR2 reads YYEEEE. The V and J ends lost 2 bases and 6 bases respectively, with 12 bases between them. CDR3 sequence (DNA): TGTGCCAGCAGCTTTGTAAGGGAGACCGAGCAGTACTTC. This translates into CASSFVRETEQYF. Variable domain in full (rest from reference TRBV5-6 and TRBJ2-7): DAGVTQSPTHLIKTRGQQVTLRCSPKSGHDTVSWYQQALGQGPQFIFQYYEEEERQRGNFPDRFSGHQFPNYSSELNVNALLLGDSALYLCASSFVRETEQYFGPGTRLTVT.

This rearrangement joins TRBV6-5 to TRBJ2-1; 7 bases are a match to TRBD2. Unmatched junction bases numbered 14, after V lost 2 bases and J lost 4 bases. Germline V gene lookup returns CDR1 MNHEY and CDR2 SVGAGI. There are 18 residues in the CDR3. CDR3 protein: CASSYDLREGNDYNEQFF. The DNA for the CDR3 is TGTGCCAGCAGTTACGATTTGAGGGAGGGGAATGATTACAATGAGCAGTTCTTC.

V usage is TRBV6-1 and J usage is TRBJ1-6, with 9 bases fitting TRBD1. V lost 6 bases to trimming and J lost 9 bases; unmatched junction nucleotides: 12. Germline CDR1 MNHNS, CDR2 SASEGT. The CDR3 length is 16 residues. The CDR3 loop is CASRPSGGQGASPLHF. DNA of the CDR3: TGTGCCAGCAGGCCATCTGGGGGACAGGGAGCTTCACCCCTCCACTTT.

Worth noting for this clonotype: An end of the junction does not agree with germline; a read error may underlie this. This sequence joins TRBV7-9 and TRBJ1-2, with no clear D. Per germline, CDR1 SEHNR and CDR2 FQNEAQ (reference sequence). This CDR3 comprises 13 residues. The CDR3 protein is CSSSSLLLGGYTF. CDR3 in DNA: TGTTCCAGCAGCTCCCTTCTGCTAGGTGGCTACACCTTC.

This clonotype came up many times. V is TRBV28 and J is TRBJ2-7; D not resolved. The germline V and J ends were trimmed by 6 bases and 3 bases, with 9 bases remaining between them. The length of the CDR3 is 12 residues. Per germline, CDR1 MDHEN and CDR2 SYDVKM. This CDR3 is CASSLVYYEQYF. In DNA form, the CDR3 reads TGTGCCAGCAGCCTCGTCTACTACGAGCAGTACTTC.

The chain employs TRBV7-9 and TRBJ1-2, with 7 nucleotides matching TRBD1. The CDR3 loop spans 14 amino acids. The germline gives CDR1 SEHNR, CDR2 FQNEAQ (reference sequence). Trimming removed 2 bases from V and 4 bases from J; junction bases left unmatched: 4. The CDR3, as DNA: TGTGCCAGCAGCTTACAGGGGGGAAGCTATGGCTACACCTTC. Amino acid sequence: CASSLQGGSYGYTF.

This clonotype was counted only a few times. The CDR3 is CASSQAAGGGYSNQPQHF. The CDR3 DNA sequence: TGTGCCAGCAGCCAGGCGGCAGGGGGAGGTTATAGCAATCAGCCCCAGCATTTT. The V call is TRBV4-2, the J call TRBJ1-5, with TRBD1 matching 7 bases. This CDR3 is built from 18 residues. Germline CDR1 reads LGHNA; CDR2 reads YNFKEQ. Unmatched junction bases numbered 11, after V lost 3 bases and J lost 0 bases.

The sample holds many counts of this clonotype. This rearrangement joins TRBV5-1 to TRBJ1-1; no firm D call. Germline V gene sequence: CDR1 SGHRS, CDR2 YFSETQ. The V gene lost 5 bases and the J gene lost 1 base, with 15 bases spanning the gap. The CDR3 loop spans 15 amino acids. The CDR3 reads CASRSMDGSNTEAFF. For the CDR3, the DNA is TGCGCCAGCAGATCCATGGACGGATCGAACACTGAAGCTTTCTTT.

This clonotype was counted between two and nine times. The V call is TRBV7-8, the J call TRBJ2-1, with 7 positions matching TRBD2. The germline V gene encodes CDR1 SGHVS and CDR2 FQNEAQ. This CDR3 comprises 14 residues. Unmatched junction bases numbered 6, after V lost 3 bases and J lost 7 bases. The CDR3: CASSFSGWGNEQFF. CDR3 bases: TGTGCCAGCAGCTTTAGCGGGTGGGGTAATGAGCAGTTCTTC.

The chain joins TRBV7-2 to TRBJ2-1, with 11 bases identical to TRBD2. Germline CDR1 SGHTA, CDR2 FQGNSA. This CDR3 region has 16 residues. J lost 4 bases, V lost 4 bases, and 6 bases had no gene match. The CDR3 here is CASSSMLAGGYNEQFF. The CDR3, as DNA: TGTGCCAGCAGCTCCATGCTAGCGGGGGGATACAATGAGCAGTTCTTC.

The V gene is TRBV4-3, the J gene TRBJ2-7, with D possibly TRBD1 on 7 matching bases. Trimming took off 1 base at V and 4 bases at J, with 11 bases between the two ends. CDR1 LGHNA and CDR2 YSLEER come from the germline V gene. This CDR3 comprises 14 residues. The CDR3 DNA reads TGCGCCAGCAGCCAAGCCAGGGGGGTTTACGAGCAGTACTTC. Its translation: CASSQARGVYEQYF.

The V and J genes are TRBV5-1 and TRBJ2-4; tentatively, D is TRBD2 (6 bases). Looked up from germline, CDR1 is SGHRS and CDR2 is YFSETQ. The CDR3 covers 15 residues. Between the trimmed V and J ends, which lost 3 bases and 3 bases, there was a span of 13 bases. This CDR3 is CASSSTAGGKNIQYF. CDR3 nucleotide sequence: TGCGCCAGCAGCTCCACGGCCGGGGGCAAAAACATTCAGTACTTC.

This clonotype was detected a few times. V usage is TRBV4-2 and J usage is TRBJ1-2; D possibly corresponds to TRBD1 (6 bases). CDR3 length: 14 residues. Trimming removed 2 bases from V and 3 bases from J, with 10 bases in between. Germline V gives CDR1 LGHNA, CDR2 YNFKEQ. The CDR3 bases are TGTGCCAGCAGCCAATACAGGGTAGACTATGGCTACACCTTC. Translating it yields CASSQYRVDYGYTF.